Given below is one T cell receptor beta chain in context. The sample originates from a study of patients and donors after allogeneic stem cell transplantation. The CDR3 extends over 15 amino acids. Germline loops: CDR1 KGHDR, CDR2 SFDVKD. V was trimmed by 3 bases and J by 1 base, leaving 11 bases between them. In TCRdb, the RT-PCR reads were re-called with MiXCR into one record per CDR3 protein. The sample yields about 410,000 distinct CDR3 sequences, 16% seen once. The receptor's source is a human donor who was either an allogeneic HSCT recipient or a stem cell or donor lymphocyte infusion donor (not recorded which). It is not recorded whose cells these are; they may come from a transplant donor. The specimen was blood, either unsorted or a sorted T cell fraction (not recorded which). V gene TRBV24-1 combines with J gene TRBJ1-1; D not certain. The chain's CDR3 is CATSDGGKGNTEAFF. The CDR3 region has the DNA TGTGCCACCAGTGATGGCGGGAAGGGGAACACTGAAGCTTTCTTT.